This T cell receptor (beta chain) was sequenced in a study of control samples from healthy donors and cancer patients. Per germline, CDR1 KGHSH and CDR2 LQKENI. CDR3 length equals 14 residues. The V end lost 5 bases, the J end lost 7 bases, and 17 bases lay between the germline ends. Using immunoSEQ multiplex PCR, the repertoire was profiled, and TCRdb retains in-frame clones only, with some absent. The data hold 150,000 to 200,000 clones, with 75% to 95% observed a single time. This sequence originates from a woman aged 40 to 50 in good health. This chain links TRBV18 with TRBJ1-1; D is undetermined. Specimen: blood. CDR3 protein: CASSSPMRTDEAFF. The DNA of the CDR3 is TGTGCCAGCTCAAGCCCGATGAGGACGGATGAAGCTTTCTTT.